A selection of T cell receptor beta chains follows, all from one sample in a study of T cells in Graves' hyperthyroidism and ophthalmopathy. TCRdb redid the calling of the multiplex PCR reads with MiXCR, one entry per CDR3 protein. The data contain 690,000 or so distinct CDR3 sequences, around 19% of them singletons. The sample consisted of blood. These receptor sequences come from a woman aged 50 to 60 with Graves' hyperthyroidism that later progressed to Graves' ophthalmopathy. Each CDR3 is given with its conserved first and last residue. The D gene is left open where the match is weak. Only some rows state a clone size, as once, few, many or a class for expanded clones.

abundance,d_gene,j_gene,v_gene,CDR3aa,CDR3nt
many,.,TRBJ2-2,TRBV2,CASSPLGGTNTGELFF,TGTGCCAGCAGTCCTTTAGGGGGGACCAACACCGGGGAGCTGTTTTTT
.,.,TRBJ1-2,TRBV7-9,CASSLGGNDGYTF,TGTGCCAGCAGCTTGGGGGGTAACGATGGCTACACCTTC
.,.,TRBJ1-4,TRBV12-3/TRBV12-4,CASSYGDLGEKLFF,TGTGCCAGTTCTTACGGGGATTTGGGCGAAAAACTGTTTTTT
many,TRBD1,TRBJ1-2,TRBV6-1,CASSYRQGDGYTF,TGTGCCAGCAGTTACAGGCAGGGGGATGGCTACACCTTC
many,.,TRBJ1-1,TRBV2,CASSEGGEDMNTEAFF,TGTGCCAGCAGTGAAGGGGGGGAGGACATGAACACTGAAGCTTTCTTT
many,.,TRBJ2-5,TRBV11-2,CASSEAGRWYQETQYF,TGTGCCAGCAGCGAAGCCGGGCGCTGGTACCAAGAGACCCAGTACTTC
.,.,TRBJ2-1,TRBV6-1,CASILRRGGEQFF,TGTGCCAGCATCTTACGGCGGGGAGGTGAGCAGTTCTTC
many,TRBD1,TRBJ2-2,TRBV7-9,CASSPRQGSNTGELFF,TGTGCCAGCAGCCCTAGACAGGGGTCGAACACCGGGGAGCTGTTTTTT
few,.,TRBJ2-2,TRBV6-1,CASSPEGAGELFF,TGTGCCAGCAGTCCCGAGGGAGCCGGGGAGCTGTTTTTT
few,TRBD1,TRBJ2-7,TRBV4-1,CASSSGTGGNYEQYF,TGCGCCAGCAGCTCCGGGACAGGGGGTAACTACGAGCAGTACTTC
few,.,TRBJ1-6,TRBV7-9,CASSLGGRGLALHF,TGTGCCAGCAGCTTAGGGGGTCGTGGCTTGGCCCTCCACTTT